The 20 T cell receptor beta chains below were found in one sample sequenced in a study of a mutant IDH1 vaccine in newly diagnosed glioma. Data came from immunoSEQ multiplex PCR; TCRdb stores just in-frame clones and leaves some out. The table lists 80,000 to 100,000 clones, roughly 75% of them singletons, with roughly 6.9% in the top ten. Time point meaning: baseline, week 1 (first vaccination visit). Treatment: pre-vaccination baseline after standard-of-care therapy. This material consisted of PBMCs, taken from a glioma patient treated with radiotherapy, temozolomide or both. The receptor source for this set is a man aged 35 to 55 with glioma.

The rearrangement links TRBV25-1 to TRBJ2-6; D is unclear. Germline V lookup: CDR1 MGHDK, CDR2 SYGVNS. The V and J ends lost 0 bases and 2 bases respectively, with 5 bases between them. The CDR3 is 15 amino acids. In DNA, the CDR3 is TGTGCCAGCAGTGAATATGTGGCTGGGGCCAACGTCCTGACTTTC. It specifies CASSEYVAGANVLTF.

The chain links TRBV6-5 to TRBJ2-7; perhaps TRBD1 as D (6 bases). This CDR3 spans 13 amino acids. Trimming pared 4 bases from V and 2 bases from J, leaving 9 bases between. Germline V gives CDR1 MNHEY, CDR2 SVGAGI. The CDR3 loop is CASSSYRAYEQYF. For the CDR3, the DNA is TGTGCCAGCAGTTCATACAGGGCCTACGAGCAGTACTTC.

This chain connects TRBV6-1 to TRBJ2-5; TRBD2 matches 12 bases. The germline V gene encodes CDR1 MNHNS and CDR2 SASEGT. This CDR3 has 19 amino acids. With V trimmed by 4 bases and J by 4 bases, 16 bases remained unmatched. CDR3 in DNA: TGTGCCAGCAGTGGGGAGAGTTGGATTCGACTAGCGGGAGTAGAGACCCAGTACTTC. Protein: CASSGESWIRLAGVETQYF.

This CDR3 reads CASFRRGAEFF. The DNA of the CDR3 is TGTGCCAGCTTCCGGCGGGGGGCCGAATTCTTC. The chain couples TRBV27 to TRBJ2-1; TRBD2 aligns across 8 bases. The germline V gene encodes CDR1 MNHEY and CDR2 SMNVEV (reference sequence). The CDR3 spans 11 residues. V shed 8 bases, J shed 16 bases, and the junction held 10 bases outside the gene matches.

DNA for the CDR3: TGTGCCAGCAGCTTGTCGGCCGCTGGAAACACCATATATTTT. It specifies CASSLSAAGNTIYF. This chain links TRBV7-2 with TRBJ1-3; the D is unclear. Trimming pared 3 bases from V and 2 bases from J, leaving 8 bases between. Germline V gene data show CDR1 as SGHTA and CDR2 as FQGNSA. The CDR3 contains 14 residues. The variable domain in full, completed from reference TRBV7-2 and TRBJ1-3, reads GAGVSQSPSNKVTEKGKDVELRCDPISGHTALYWYRQSLGQGLEFLIYFQGNSAPDKSGLPSDRFSAERTGGSVSTLTIQRTQQEDSAVYLCASSLSAAGNTIYFGEGSWLTVV.

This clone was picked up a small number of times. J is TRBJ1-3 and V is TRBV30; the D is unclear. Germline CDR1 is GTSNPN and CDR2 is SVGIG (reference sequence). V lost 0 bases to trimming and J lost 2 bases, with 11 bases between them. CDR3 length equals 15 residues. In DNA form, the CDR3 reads TGTGCCTGGAGTGTACAAGTTGGGGCTGGAAACACCATATATTTT. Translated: CAWSVQVGAGNTIYF.

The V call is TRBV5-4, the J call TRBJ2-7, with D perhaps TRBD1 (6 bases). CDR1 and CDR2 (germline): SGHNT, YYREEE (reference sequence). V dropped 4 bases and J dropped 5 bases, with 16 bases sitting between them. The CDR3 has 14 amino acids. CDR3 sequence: CASSPGQGRHEQYF. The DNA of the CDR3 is TGTGCCAGCAGCCCAGGCCAGGGGCGGCACGAGCAGTACTTC.

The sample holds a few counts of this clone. The CDR3 sequence: CATIAGYTEAFF. CDR3 DNA sequence: TGTGCCACCATTGCGGGGTACACTGAAGCTTTCTTT. The V call is TRBV28, the J call TRBJ1-1, with no clear D. CDR1 and CDR2 (germline): MDHEN, SYDVKM. The CDR3 sequence is 12 residues long. Deletions cut 10 bases from V and 3 bases from J, with 12 bases between.

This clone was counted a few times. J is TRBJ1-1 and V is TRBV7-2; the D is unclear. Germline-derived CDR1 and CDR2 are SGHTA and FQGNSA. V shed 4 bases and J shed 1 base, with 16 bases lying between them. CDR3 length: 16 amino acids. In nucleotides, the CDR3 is TGTGCCAGCAGCTCTAGACGGCACACCGCGAACACTGAAGCTTTCTTT. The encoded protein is CASSSRRHTANTEAFF.

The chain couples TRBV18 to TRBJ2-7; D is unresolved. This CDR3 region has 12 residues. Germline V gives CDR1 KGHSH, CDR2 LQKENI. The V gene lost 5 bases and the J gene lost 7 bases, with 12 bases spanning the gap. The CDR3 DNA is TGTGCCAGCTCAACGGGTGTATGGGAGCAGTACTTC. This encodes CASSTGVWEQYF.

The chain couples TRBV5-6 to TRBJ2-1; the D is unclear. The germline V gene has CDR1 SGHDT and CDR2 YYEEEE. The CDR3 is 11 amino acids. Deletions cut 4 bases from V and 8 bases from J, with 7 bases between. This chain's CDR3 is CASSETDEQFF. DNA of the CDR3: TGTGCCAGCAGCGAGACGGATGAGCAGTTCTTC.

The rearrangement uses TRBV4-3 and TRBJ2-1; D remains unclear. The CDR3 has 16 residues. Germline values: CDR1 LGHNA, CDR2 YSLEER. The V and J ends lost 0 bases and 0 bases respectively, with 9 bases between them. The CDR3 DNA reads TGCGCCAGCAGCCAAGATATCGGAAGCTCCTACAATGAGCAGTTCTTC. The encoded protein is CASSQDIGSSYNEQFF.

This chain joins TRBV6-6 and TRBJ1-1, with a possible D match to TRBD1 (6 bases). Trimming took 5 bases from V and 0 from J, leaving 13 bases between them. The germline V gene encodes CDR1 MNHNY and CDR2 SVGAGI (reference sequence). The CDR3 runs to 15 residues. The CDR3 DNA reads TGTGCCAGCAGTAGCCCGGACAGATTGAACACTGAAGCTTTCTTT. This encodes CASSSPDRLNTEAFF.

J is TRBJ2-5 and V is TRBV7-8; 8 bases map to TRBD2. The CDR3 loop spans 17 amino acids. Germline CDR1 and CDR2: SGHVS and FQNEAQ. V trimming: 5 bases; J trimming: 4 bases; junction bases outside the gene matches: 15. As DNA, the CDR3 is TGTGCCAGCAGCCCCCGCGGGGGGCGAATGTTAAGAGAGACCCAGTACTTC. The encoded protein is CASSPRGGRMLRETQYF.

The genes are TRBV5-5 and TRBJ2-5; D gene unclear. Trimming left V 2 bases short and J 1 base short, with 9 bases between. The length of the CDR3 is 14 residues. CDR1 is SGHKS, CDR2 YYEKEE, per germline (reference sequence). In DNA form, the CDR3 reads TGTGCCAGCAGCTTCCGCCGGCCCCAAGAGACCCAGTACTTC. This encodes CASSFRRPQETQYF.

This CDR3 is CASSWGTSSTDTQYF. The CDR3 DNA is TGTGCCAGCAGCTGGGGGACATCTAGCACAGATACGCAGTATTTT. The V call is TRBV5-6, the J call TRBJ2-3, with D possibly being TRBD1 (6 bases). CDR1 and CDR2 from the germline V gene are SGHDT and YYEEEE. The V and J ends lost 3 bases and 0 bases respectively, with 11 bases between them. The CDR3 contains 15 residues.

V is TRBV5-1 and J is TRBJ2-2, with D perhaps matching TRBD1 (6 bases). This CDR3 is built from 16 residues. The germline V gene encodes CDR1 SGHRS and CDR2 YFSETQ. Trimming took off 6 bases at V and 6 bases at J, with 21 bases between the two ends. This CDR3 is CASKLGQFAKAGELFF. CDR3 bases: TGCGCCAGCAAGCTTGGACAGTTCGCGAAGGCCGGGGAGCTGTTTTTT.

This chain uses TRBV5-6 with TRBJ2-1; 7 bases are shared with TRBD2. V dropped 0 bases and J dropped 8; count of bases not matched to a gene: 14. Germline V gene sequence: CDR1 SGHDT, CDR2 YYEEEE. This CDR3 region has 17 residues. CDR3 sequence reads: CASSLDDSRGSFYEQFF. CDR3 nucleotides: TGTGCCAGCAGCTTGGATGATTCCCGCGGGAGTTTCTATGAGCAGTTCTTC.

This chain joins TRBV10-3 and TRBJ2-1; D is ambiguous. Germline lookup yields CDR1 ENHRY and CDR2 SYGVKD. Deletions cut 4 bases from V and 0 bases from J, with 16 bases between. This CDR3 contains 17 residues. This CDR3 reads CAISAAGARSSYNEQFF. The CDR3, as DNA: TGTGCCATCAGTGCCGCAGGAGCGCGAAGCTCCTACAATGAGCAGTTCTTC.

CDR3 region: CAISDFGHNNSPLHF. CDR3 DNA sequence: TGTGCCATCAGTGATTTTGGGCATAATAATTCACCCCTCCACTTT. This rearrangement joins TRBV10-3 to TRBJ1-6; no reliable D call. Trimming cost V 3 bases and J 5 bases, with 11 bases left between them. This CDR3 is built from 15 residues. Germline V gives CDR1 ENHRY, CDR2 SYGVKD.